The sequence of this T cell receptor beta chain was determined in a study of spatial heterogeneity in lung cancer. The overall study: TCR and UMI combinations that were unique each appeared, on average, more than ten times in raw reads.

The length of the CDR3 is 13 residues. V gave up 5 bases and J gave up 0 bases, with 10 bases separating them. CDR1 and CDR2 (germline): SQVTM, ANQGSEA. Time point described: sample taken at primary tumor resection. Frozen PBMC, nontumor lung or tumor provided whole RNA, which was sequenced unsorted. The cohort: over 70 early-stage, untreated non-small cell lung cancer patients. TCRdb re-called the 5' RACE reads through MiXCR, storing one row per CDR3 protein. The data contain some 83,000 distinct CDR3 sequences, approximately 18% of them seen just once; the ten biggest clones take up about 6.6%. Study conclusions and caveats: TCRs found ubiquitously expanded in tumor appeared in blood more at resection than at follow-up.

Notes on this clonotype: Its antigen is not known.

The source of this sequence is a male donor with early-stage non-small cell lung cancer. This chain joins TRBV29-1 and TRBJ1-2; D remains ambiguous. Source: PBMCs, taken at surgery. The CDR3 DNA reads as TGCAGCGTTAGTCCGCGAGCTAACTATGGCTACACCTTC. This sequence encodes CSVSPRANYGYTF.